This T cell receptor beta chain was identified in a study of blood T cell repertoires in COVID-19. The CDR3 has 13 residues. The germline CDR1 and CDR2 sequences are MDHEN and SYDVKM. The V and J ends lost 5 bases and 7 bases respectively, with 14 bases between them. Profiled with immunoSEQ multiplex PCR; TCRdb holds only in-frame clones, not every one. This sample yields 250,000 to 350,000 clones, of which about 81% are seen a single time; more than 1.2% belongs to the top ten. The sequencing sample was made of peripheral blood. The sequence was collected from a human donor with COVID-19, enrolled during active disease. The donor label of this sample is uncertain. V is TRBV28 and J is TRBJ1-2; no reliable D call. CDR3 loop: CASSPLRPPGYTF. DNA for the CDR3: TGTGCCAGCAGTCCCCTGAGGCCCCCTGGCTACACCTTC.